This TCR beta chain came from a study of blood T cells in healthy people across ages. Individuals who donated were healthy Caucasians from Russia aged about 6 to 100. The CDR3 is made up of 14 amino acids. J lost 3 bases, V lost 6 bases, and 5 bases had no gene match. Germline V gene data show CDR1 as DFQATT and CDR2 as SNEGSKA (reference sequence). The authors ran a second PCR of about 7 to 11 cycles using a sample-barcoded 5' primer and a J-beta primer mix. With 12 random nucleotides, a template-switch adaptor tagged each individual cDNA molecule. Sequencing yielded, for each sample, at least 2.5 million paired-end reads carrying CDR3. TCRdb reanalysed the 5' RACE reads using MiXCR and keeps one entry per CDR3 protein. The table records about 500,000 distinct CDR3 sequences, 24% of them present only once. These same records also appear under a second study, on T cells of mothers and their children. As reported in that work: Overlap in related mother-child pairs always slightly exceeded unrelated pairs, never significantly.

This TCR came from a boy between 10 and 17 years old in good health. Sequencing input: blood. The gene calls are TRBV20-1 and TRBJ2-4; 10 positions agree with TRBD1. The CDR3, as DNA: TGCAGTGCCCGGGGGACAGGGGTCAAAAACATTCAGTACTTC. This translates into CSARGTGVKNIQYF.